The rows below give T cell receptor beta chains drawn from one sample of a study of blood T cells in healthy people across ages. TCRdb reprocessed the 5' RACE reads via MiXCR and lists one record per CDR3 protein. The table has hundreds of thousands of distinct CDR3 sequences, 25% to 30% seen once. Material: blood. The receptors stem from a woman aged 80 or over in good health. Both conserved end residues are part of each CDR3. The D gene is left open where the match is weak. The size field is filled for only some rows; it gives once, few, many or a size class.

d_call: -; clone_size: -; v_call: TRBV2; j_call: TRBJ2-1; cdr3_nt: TGTGCCAGCAGTGGACAGACCAGCTCCTACAATGAGCAGTTCTTC; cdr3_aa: CASSGQTSSYNEQFF
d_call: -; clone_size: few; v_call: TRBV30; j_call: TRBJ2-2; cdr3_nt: TGTGCCTGGAGATGGCAGGGGACGGCCGGGGAGCTGTTTTTT; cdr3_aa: CAWRWQGTAGELFF
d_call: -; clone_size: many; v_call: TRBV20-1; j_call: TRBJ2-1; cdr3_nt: TGCAGTGCTAGACCCATAGCCATCTCCTACAATGAGCAGTTCTTC; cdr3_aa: CSARPIAISYNEQFF
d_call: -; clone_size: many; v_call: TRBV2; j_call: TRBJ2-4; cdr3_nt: TGTGCCAGCAGCCCAAGACAGGCGCTAGCCAAAAACATTCAGTACTTC; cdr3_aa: CASSPRQALAKNIQYF
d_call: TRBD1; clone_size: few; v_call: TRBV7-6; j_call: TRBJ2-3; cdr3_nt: TGTGCCAGCAGCCCATCCCGACAGGGCACGTCCACCGGGGATACGCAGTATTTT; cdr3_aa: CASSPSRQGTSTGDTQYF
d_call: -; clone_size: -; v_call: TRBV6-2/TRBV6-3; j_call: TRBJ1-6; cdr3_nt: TGTGCCAGCAGTTCTCGGGGAAGGGGAGAGTCACCCCTCCACTTT; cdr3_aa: CASSSRGRGESPLHF
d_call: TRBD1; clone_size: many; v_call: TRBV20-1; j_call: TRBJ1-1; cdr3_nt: TGCAGTGCTACCCGGGACAGGGGAGCGGGCACTGAAGCTTTCTTT; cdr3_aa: CSATRDRGAGTEAFF
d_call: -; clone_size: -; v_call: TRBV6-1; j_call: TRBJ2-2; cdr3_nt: TGTGCCAGCGGGCCGACAGGGAACACCGGGGAGCTGTTTTTT; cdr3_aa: CASGPTGNTGELFF
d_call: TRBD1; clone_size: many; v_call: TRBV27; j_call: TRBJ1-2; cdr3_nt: TGTGCCAGCAGTGCAAGGACAGGGGGCAACTATGGCTACACCTTC; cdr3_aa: CASSARTGGNYGYTF
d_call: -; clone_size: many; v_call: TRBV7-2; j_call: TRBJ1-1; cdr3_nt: TGTGCCAGCAGCTTAAGGGAAGGGAACACTGAAGCTTTCTTT; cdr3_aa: CASSLREGNTEAFF
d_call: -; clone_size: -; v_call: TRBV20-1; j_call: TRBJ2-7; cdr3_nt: TGCAGTCCTAGTAGGTCGGTTGACGAGCAGTACTTC; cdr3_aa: CSPSRSVDEQYF
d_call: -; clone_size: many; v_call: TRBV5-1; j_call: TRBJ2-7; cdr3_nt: TGCGCCAGCAGCTTGGGTTCAGAATCCTACGAGCAGTACTTC; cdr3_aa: CASSLGSESYEQYF
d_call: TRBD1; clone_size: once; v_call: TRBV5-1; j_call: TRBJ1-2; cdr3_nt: TGCGCCAGCAGCTTGGAGGGACAGGGGGCAGAGGGCTACACCTTC; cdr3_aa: CASSLEGQGAEGYTF
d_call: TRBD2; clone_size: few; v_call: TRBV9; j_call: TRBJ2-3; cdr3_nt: TGTGCCAGCAGCGTTGGACCAGCTAGCGGGACTAGCACAGATACGCAGTATTTT; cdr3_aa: CASSVGPASGTSTDTQYF
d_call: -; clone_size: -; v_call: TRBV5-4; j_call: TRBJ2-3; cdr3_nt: TGTGCCAGCAGCTTGGGACTCGAGCCCACAGATACGCAGTATTTT; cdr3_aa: CASSLGLEPTDTQYF
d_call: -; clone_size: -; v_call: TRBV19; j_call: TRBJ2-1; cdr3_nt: TGTGCCAGTGCCATACGGTTGGGCTCCTACAATGAGCAGTTCTTC; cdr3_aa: CASAIRLGSYNEQFF
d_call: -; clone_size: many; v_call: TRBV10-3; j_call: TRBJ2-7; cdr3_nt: TGTGCCATCAGTGAGGGGTTGGGTCAAAGATCCTACGAGCAGTACTTC; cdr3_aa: CAISEGLGQRSYEQYF
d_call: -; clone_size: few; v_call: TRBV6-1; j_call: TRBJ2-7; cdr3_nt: TGTGCCAGCAGTGAGGGCAGATCCTACGAGCAGTACTTC; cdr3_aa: CASSEGRSYEQYF